This TCR beta chain is drawn from a study of CD8 T cells in ankylosing spondylitis. General study points: It appeared that ankylosing spondylitis blood was characterized by a TCR beta motif of fewer than 10 highly homologous variants.

About this clonotype itself: The antigen remains undetermined.

TCRdb re-called the 5' RACE reads with MiXCR, one entry per CDR3 protein. Here the sample spans almost 400,000 distinct CDR3 sequences, 20% to 25% being singletons. The TCR sequence derives from a male donor with ankylosing spondylitis. Material: blood, either unsorted or a sorted T cell fraction (not recorded which).

The DNA of the CDR3 is TGCAGCGTTTCAACAGGGGGCCGAAATCAGCCCCAGCATTTT. Amino acid sequence: CSVSTGGRNQPQHF. The genes are TRBV29-1 and TRBJ1-5, with TRBD1 identical over 9 bases. The CDR3 runs to 14 residues. J lost 4 bases, V lost 5 bases, and 6 bases had no gene match. Looked up from germline, CDR1 is SQVTM and CDR2 is ANQGSEA.